A single TCR beta chain is shown here with its context. Its antigen is unknown. The sample is drawn from a study of cytomegalovirus exposure and HLA in healthy donors. Repertoires were generated with immunoSEQ multiplex PCR, while TCRdb's copy carries only in-frame clones and drops some. Here the sample spans tens of thousands of clones, 85% to 95% being singletons. Germline V lookup: CDR1 MNHNY, CDR2 SVGAGI (reference sequence). The CDR3 extends over 14 amino acids. Losses at the gene ends were 5 bases for V and 4 bases for J; bases not matched to a gene: 5. Study results and limitations: Rarity held for most TCR sequences, but there were some public TCRs that occurred in many donors. First-cohort TCR clusters were later found to tend to co-occur in the roughly 130 validation repertoires.

The receptor was derived from a man between 18 and 29 years old in good health and CMV-seronegative. The rearrangement joins TRBV6-6 to TRBJ2-1; 7 nucleotides line up with TRBD1. The material sequenced was PBMCs. This chain's CDR3 is CASSTETGYNEQFF. DNA for the CDR3: TGTGCCAGCAGTACCGAGACAGGGTACAATGAGCAGTTCTTC.